The present T cell receptor beta chain was sequenced within a study of patients and donors after allogeneic stem cell transplantation. V shed 3 bases and J shed 7 bases, with 11 bases lying between them. CDR3 length equals 14 residues. Germline assignment: CDR1 SGHDT and CDR2 YYEEEE. From the RT-PCR reads, TCRdb called clonotypes with MiXCR, one entry per CDR3 protein. The sample includes 70,000 to 100,000 distinct CDR3 sequences, around 5% of them seen just once. The sequencing sample was made of blood, either unsorted or a sorted T cell fraction (not recorded which). The source is a human donor who was either an allogeneic HSCT recipient or a stem cell or donor lymphocyte infusion donor (not recorded which). It is not recorded whose cells these are; they may come from a transplant donor. This chain joins TRBV5-6 and TRBJ1-6, with D tentatively TRBD1 (6 bases). CDR3 DNA: TGTGCCAGCAGCTGGGGGCAGGGGAATTCACCCCTCCACTTT. Residues: CASSWGQGNSPLHF.